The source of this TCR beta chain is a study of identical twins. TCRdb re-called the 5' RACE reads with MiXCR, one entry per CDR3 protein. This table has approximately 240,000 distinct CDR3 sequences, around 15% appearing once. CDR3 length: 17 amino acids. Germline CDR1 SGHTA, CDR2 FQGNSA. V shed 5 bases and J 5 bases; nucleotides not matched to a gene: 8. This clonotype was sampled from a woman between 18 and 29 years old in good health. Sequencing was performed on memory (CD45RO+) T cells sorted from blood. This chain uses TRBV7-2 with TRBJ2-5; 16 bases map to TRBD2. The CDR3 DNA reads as TGTGCCAGCAGCCGAGGGACTAGCGGGAGGGCCTGGGAGACCCAGTACTTC. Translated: CASSRGTSGRAWETQYF.